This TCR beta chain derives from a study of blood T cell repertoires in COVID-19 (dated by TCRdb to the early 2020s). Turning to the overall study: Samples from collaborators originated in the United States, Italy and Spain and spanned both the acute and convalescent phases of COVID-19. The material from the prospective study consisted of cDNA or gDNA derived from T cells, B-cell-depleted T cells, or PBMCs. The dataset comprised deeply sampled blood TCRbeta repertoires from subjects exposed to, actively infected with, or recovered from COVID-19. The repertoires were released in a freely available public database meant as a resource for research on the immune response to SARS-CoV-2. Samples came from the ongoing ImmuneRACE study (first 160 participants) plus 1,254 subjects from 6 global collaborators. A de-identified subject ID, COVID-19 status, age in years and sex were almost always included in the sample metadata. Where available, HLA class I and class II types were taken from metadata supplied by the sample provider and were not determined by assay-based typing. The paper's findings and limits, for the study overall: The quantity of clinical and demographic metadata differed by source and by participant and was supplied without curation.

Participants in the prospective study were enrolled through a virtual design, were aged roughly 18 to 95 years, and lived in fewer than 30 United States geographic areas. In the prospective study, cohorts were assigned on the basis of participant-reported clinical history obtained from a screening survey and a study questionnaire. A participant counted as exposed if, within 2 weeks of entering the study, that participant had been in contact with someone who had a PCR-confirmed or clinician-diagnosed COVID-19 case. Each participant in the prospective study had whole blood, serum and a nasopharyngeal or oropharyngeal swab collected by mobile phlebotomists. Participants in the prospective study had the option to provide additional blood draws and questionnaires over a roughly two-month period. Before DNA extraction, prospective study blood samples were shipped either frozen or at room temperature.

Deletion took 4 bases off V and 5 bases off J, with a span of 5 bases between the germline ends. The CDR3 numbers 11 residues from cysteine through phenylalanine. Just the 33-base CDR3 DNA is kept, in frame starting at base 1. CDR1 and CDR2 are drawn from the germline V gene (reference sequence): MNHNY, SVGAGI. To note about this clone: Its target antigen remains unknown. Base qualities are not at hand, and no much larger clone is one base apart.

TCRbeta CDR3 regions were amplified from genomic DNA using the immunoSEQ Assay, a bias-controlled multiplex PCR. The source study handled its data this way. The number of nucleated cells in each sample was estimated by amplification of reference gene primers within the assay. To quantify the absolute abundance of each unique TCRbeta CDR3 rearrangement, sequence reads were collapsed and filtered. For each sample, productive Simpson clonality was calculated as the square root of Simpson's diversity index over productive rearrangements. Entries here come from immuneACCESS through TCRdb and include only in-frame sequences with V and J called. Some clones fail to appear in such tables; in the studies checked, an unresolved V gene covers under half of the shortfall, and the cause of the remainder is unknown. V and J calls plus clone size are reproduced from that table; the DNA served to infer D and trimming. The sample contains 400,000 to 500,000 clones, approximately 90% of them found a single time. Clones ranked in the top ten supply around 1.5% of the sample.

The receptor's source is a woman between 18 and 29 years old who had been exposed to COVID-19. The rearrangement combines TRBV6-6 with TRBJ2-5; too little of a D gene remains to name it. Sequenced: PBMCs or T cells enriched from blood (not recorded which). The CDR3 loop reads CASSSAETQYF. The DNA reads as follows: TGTGCCAGCAGTTCCGCGGAGACCCAGTACTTC.